This is a list of T cell receptor beta chains from one sample in a study of blood T cell repertoires in COVID-19. Profiled with immunoSEQ multiplex PCR; TCRdb holds only in-frame clones, not every one. The sample lists some 450,000 clones; about 87% were seen once. Sample: peripheral blood. These receptors originate from a man younger than 35 with COVID-19, enrolled during active disease. Each CDR3 is given with its conserved first and last residue. D genes are given only for firm matches. Only some rows state a clone size, as once, few, many or a class for expanded clones.

clone size	D gene	V gene	J gene	CDR3 protein	CDR3 DNA
-	-	TRBV5-4	TRBJ2-3	CASSAPTTDTDTQYF	TGTGCCAGCAGCGCCCCAACTACCGACACAGATACGCAGTATTTT
-	TRBD1	TRBV5-1	TRBJ1-2	CASSLEGASGYTF	TGCGCCAGCAGCTTGGAGGGGGCGTCTGGCTACACCTTC
-	TRBD2	TRBV2	TRBJ2-5	CASSSDRGSLETQYF	TGTGCCAGCAGTTCAGACCGCGGGAGTTTAGAGACCCAGTACTTC
-	-	TRBV7-8	TRBJ2-1	CASSLLSHPGRAYNEQFF	TGTGCCAGCAGCTTATTGTCCCACCCGGGCAGGGCTTACAATGAGCAGTTCTTC
once	TRBD1	TRBV25-1	TRBJ2-5	CASSEGQPWAQYF	TGTGCCAGCAGTGAGGGACAGCCCTGGGCCCAGTACTTC
-	TRBD2	TRBV7-9	TRBJ2-5	CASSSSPGGRTLPRETQYF	TGTGCCAGCAGCTCCAGCCCGGGGGGTAGGACCCTCCCCCGGGAGACCCAGTACTTC
once	-	TRBV24-1	TRBJ2-1	CATSDSGSEAYNEQFF	TGTGCCACCAGTGATTCTGGCTCGGAGGCCTACAATGAGCAGTTCTTC
-	-	TRBV6-6	TRBJ2-3	CASSRAGLSSTDTQYF	TGTGCCAGCAGTAGAGCAGGGTTATCAAGCACAGATACGCAGTATTTT
-	-	TRBV7-8	TRBJ1-2	CASSLGQNYGYTF	TGTGCCAGCAGCTTAGGACAGAACTATGGCTACACCTTC
-	-	TRBV6-5	TRBJ2-7	CASSYSDSGPSYEQYF	TGTGCCAGCAGTTACTCGGATAGCGGACCCTCCTACGAGCAGTACTTC
many	TRBD1	TRBV3-1/TRBV3-2	TRBJ2-7	CASSPEPGGNVHEQYF	TGTGCCAGCAGCCCTGAACCAGGGGGAAATGTCCACGAGCAGTACTTC
once	TRBD1	TRBV5-4	TRBJ2-3	CASSVGTDLLTDTQYF	TGTGCCAGCAGCGTCGGGACAGACCTCCTCACAGATACGCAGTATTTT
-	TRBD2	TRBV7-9	TRBJ2-1	CASHAVSGRPTEQFF	TGTGCCAGCCACGCGGTTAGCGGGAGGCCGACTGAGCAGTTCTTC
-	TRBD1	TRBV3-1/TRBV3-2	TRBJ1-3	CASNQQGLGNTIYF	TGTGCCAGCAACCAACAGGGGTTAGGAAACACCATATATTTT
-	-	TRBV7-2	TRBJ2-7	CASSLARWYYEQYF	TGTGCCAGCAGCTTAGCACGGTGGTACTACGAGCAGTACTTC
-	-	TRBV27	TRBJ1-2	CASSPRGAIYGYTF	TGTGCCAGCAGTCCCAGGGGCGCCATCTATGGCTACACCTTC
-	-	TRBV7-8	TRBJ1-1	CASSPASNTEAFF	TGTGCCAGCAGCCCTGCGAGCAACACTGAAGCTTTCTTT
-	-	TRBV5-1	TRBJ1-4	CASSRGGIFEKLFF	TGCGCCAGCAGCCGGGGGGGCATTTTTGAAAAACTGTTTTTT
-	TRBD1	TRBV19	TRBJ1-5	CATWDRGQIQPQHF	TGTGCCACATGGGACAGGGGGCAGATTCAGCCCCAGCATTTT
-	TRBD2	TRBV2	TRBJ2-1	CASSAATSVQGQFF	TGTGCCAGCAGTGCAGCCACTAGCGTTCAGGGGCAGTTCTTC
-	-	TRBV7-9	TRBJ1-3	CASSLVSVAIYF	TGTGCCAGCAGCTTAGTTTCGGTGGCCATATATTTT
-	-	TRBV15	TRBJ2-6	CATSRDFGGPVSVTF	TGTGCCACCAGCAGAGATTTCGGGGGGCCAGTCAGTGTGACTTTC
-	-	TRBV30	TRBJ1-6	CAWETGSRNSPLHF	TGTGCCTGGGAAACGGGGTCTAGGAATTCACCCCTCCACTTT